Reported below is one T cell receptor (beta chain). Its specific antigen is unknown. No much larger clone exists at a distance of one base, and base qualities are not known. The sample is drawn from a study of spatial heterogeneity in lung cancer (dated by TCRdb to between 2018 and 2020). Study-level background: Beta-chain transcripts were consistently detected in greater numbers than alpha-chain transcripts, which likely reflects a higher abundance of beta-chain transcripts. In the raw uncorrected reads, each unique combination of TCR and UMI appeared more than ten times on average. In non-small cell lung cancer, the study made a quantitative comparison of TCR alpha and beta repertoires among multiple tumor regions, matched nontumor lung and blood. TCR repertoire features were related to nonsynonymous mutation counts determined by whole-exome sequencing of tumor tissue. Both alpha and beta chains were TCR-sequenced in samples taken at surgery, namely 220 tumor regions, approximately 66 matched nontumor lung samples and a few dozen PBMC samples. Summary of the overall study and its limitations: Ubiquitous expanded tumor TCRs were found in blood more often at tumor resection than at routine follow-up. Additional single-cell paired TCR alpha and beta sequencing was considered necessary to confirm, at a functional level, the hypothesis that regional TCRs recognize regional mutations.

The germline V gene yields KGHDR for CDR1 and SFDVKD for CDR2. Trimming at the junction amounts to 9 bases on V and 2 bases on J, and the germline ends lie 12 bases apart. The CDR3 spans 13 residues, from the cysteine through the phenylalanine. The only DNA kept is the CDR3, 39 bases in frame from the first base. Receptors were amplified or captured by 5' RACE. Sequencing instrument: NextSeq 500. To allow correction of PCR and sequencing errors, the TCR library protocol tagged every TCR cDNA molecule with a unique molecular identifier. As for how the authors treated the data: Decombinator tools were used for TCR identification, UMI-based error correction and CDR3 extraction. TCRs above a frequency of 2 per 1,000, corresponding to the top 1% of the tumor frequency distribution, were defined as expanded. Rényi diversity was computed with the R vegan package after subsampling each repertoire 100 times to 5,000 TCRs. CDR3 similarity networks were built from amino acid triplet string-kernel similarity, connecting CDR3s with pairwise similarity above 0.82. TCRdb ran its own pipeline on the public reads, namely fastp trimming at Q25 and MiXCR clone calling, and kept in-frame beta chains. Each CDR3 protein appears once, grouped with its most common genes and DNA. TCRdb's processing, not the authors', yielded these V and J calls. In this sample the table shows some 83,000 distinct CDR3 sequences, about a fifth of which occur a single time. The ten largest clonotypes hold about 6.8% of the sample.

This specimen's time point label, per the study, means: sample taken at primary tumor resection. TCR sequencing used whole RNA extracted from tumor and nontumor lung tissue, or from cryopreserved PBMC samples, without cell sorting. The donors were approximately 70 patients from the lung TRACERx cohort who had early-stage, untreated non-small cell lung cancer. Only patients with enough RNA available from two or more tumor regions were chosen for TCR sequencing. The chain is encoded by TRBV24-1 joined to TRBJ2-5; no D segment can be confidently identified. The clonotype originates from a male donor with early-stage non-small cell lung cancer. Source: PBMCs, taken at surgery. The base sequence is TGTGCCACCGGAGTGGGTTCACAAGAGACCCAGTACTTC. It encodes CATGVGSQETQYF.